These 30 T cell receptor beta chains were sequenced from one sample in a study of T-cell reconstitution after alpha-beta-depleted transplantation in children. During its preparation, the TCRbeta library received unique molecular identifiers. Using its own MiXCR run on the PCR reads, TCRdb lists one record per CDR3 protein. The data hold 70,000 to 100,000 distinct CDR3 sequences, with 9% to 15% observed a single time. This specimen was PBMCs from the stem cell graft donor, taken from the stem cell graft. The origin of the receptors is a human donor who donated a stem cell graft to a child with inherited bone marrow failure.

The V call is TRBV5-4, the J call TRBJ1-6; D unresolved. Looked up from germline, CDR1 is SGHNT and CDR2 is YYREEE (reference sequence). V lost 1 base, J lost 8 bases, and 1 base lay in between. This CDR3 spans 11 amino acids. In DNA, the CDR3 is TGTGCCAGCAGCTTGCATTCACCCCTCCACTTT. This codes for CASSLHSPLHF.

V and J are TRBV4-3 and TRBJ2-1, with D possibly matching TRBD2 (6 bases). Germline CDR1 LGHNA, CDR2 YSLEER. V was trimmed by 1 base and J by 4 bases, leaving 17 bases between them. The CDR3 loop spans 17 amino acids. CDR3 loop: CASSQGEAQGIYNEQFF. CDR3 in DNA: TGCGCCAGCAGCCAAGGGGAGGCCCAGGGCATTTACAATGAGCAGTTCTTC.

The V gene is TRBV19, the J gene TRBJ1-5, with a tentative D call TRBD1 (5 bases). The CDR3 length is 15 residues. The germline CDR1 and CDR2 sequences are LNHDA and SQIVND (reference sequence). Trimming shortened V by 9 bases and J by 4 bases, and 19 bases separated the two germline ends. The CDR3 sequence: CASNSGGGRNQPQHF. For the CDR3, the DNA is TGTGCCAGCAATAGCGGGGGAGGGAGGAATCAGCCCCAGCATTTT.

This clonotype was recorded many times. The J gene is TRBJ2-3, the V gene TRBV15, with 7 positions matching TRBD2. The junction had 3 bases not matched to a gene; V was cut back by 2 bases and J by 4 bases. Germline V gene lookup returns CDR1 LNHNV and CDR2 YYDKDF (reference sequence). The CDR3 totals 14 residues. CDR3 sequence (DNA): TGTGCCACCAGCAGACGTAGCGGGCCAGATACGCAGTATTTT. Amino acids: CATSRRSGPDTQYF.

There are many counts of this clonotype. The V and J genes are TRBV20-1 and TRBJ2-7; 10 bases line up with TRBD1. The germline CDR1 and CDR2 sequences are DFQATT and SNEGSKA (reference sequence). V gave up 1 base and J gave up 4 bases; unmatched junction bases: 13. This CDR3 has 17 amino acids. This CDR3 is CSARGTGGDRGFYEQYF. In DNA, the CDR3 is TGCAGTGCTAGAGGGACAGGGGGTGATCGGGGGTTTTACGAGCAGTACTTC.

In its sample, this clonotype was seen many times. The V gene is TRBV7-2, the J gene TRBJ1-5, with 8 bases matching TRBD1. J was trimmed by 5 bases and V by 4 bases; bases with no gene match: 4. Germline values: CDR1 SGHTA, CDR2 FQGNSA. The CDR3 is 14 amino acids. The CDR3 nucleotides are TGTGCCAGCAGCTCCAGGGGGCGTGATCAGCCCCAGCATTTT. It encodes CASSSRGRDQPQHF.

This clonotype came up many times. The chain is built from TRBV19 and TRBJ1-4; D gene unclear. This CDR3 region has 15 residues. CDR1 is LNHDA, CDR2 SQIVND, per germline (reference sequence). Trimming left V 5 bases short and J 0 bases short, with 10 bases between. CDR3 coding DNA: TGTGCCAGTAGTGCCGGAACCGCAACTAATGAAAAACTGTTTTTT. Protein product: CASSAGTATNEKLFF.

The chain couples TRBV5-1 to TRBJ1-2; D unresolved. Germline V gene lookup returns CDR1 SGHRS and CDR2 YFSETQ. CDR3 length: 15 residues. V was cut by 0 bases and J by 3 bases, with 12 bases left in between. In DNA, the CDR3 is TGCGCCAGCAGCTTGGAAGCGGGCGGGTACTATGGCTACACCTTC. This translates into CASSLEAGGYYGYTF.

This clonotype has at least ten counts. The chain couples TRBV7-2 to TRBJ2-7, with 8 bases identical to TRBD1. Germline V gene sequence: CDR1 SGHTA, CDR2 FQGNSA. The junction had 2 bases not matched to a gene; V was cut back by 5 bases and J by 2 bases. The CDR3 is 13 residues long. CDR3 amino acids: CASSPDRAYEQYF. For the CDR3, the DNA is TGTGCCAGCAGCCCGGACAGGGCCTACGAGCAGTACTTC.

This clonotype has ten or more counts. The chain carries TRBV5-1 and TRBJ2-2; 7 bases match TRBD2. The CDR3 has 16 amino acids. CDR1 is SGHRS, CDR2 YFSETQ, per germline. Trimming cost V 0 bases and J 10 bases; bases outside gene matches: 12. The CDR3 DNA reads TGCGCCAGCAGCTTGGGACTAGCCGACGAACGTGTGGAGCTGTTTTTT. This sequence encodes CASSLGLADERVELFF.

This clonotype was seen at least ten times. This chain links TRBV5-1 with TRBJ2-5, with D perhaps TRBD1 (6 bases). The CDR3 loop spans 16 amino acids. Germline CDR1 is SGHRS and CDR2 is YFSETQ. Trimming took 3 bases from V and 5 from J, leaving 20 bases between them. In DNA, the CDR3 is TGCGCCAGCAGCTCGGTATCCAGGGGTTCAGGGGAGACCCAGTACTTC. This gives the protein CASSSVSRGSGETQYF.

In its sample, this clonotype was seen many times. The chain links TRBV7-9 to TRBJ2-7; possible D gene TRBD1, 5 bases. Germline assignment: CDR1 SEHNR and CDR2 FQNEAQ (reference sequence). Trimming stripped 6 bases from V and 5 bases from J, with 11 bases between. This CDR3 is 12 amino acids long. CDR3 bases: TGTGCCAGCAGTCAATTCAGGGACGAGCAGTACTTC. It translates to CASSQFRDEQYF.

The sample holds many counts of this clonotype. V usage is TRBV20-1 and J usage is TRBJ2-4; D is unclear. CDR1 DFQATT and CDR2 SNEGSKA come from the germline V gene (reference sequence). Trimming removed 7 bases from V and 1 base from J, with 14 bases in between. The CDR3 has 14 residues. The CDR3, as DNA: TGCAGTGGGGTCAACACCTTGGCCAAAAACATTCAGTACTTC. It specifies CSGVNTLAKNIQYF.

This clonotype was recorded once. The CDR3 DNA follows: TGTGCCTGGAGTGTACTAAACGAGCAGTACTTC. It codes for CAWSVLNEQYF. The J gene is TRBJ2-7, the V gene TRBV30; D remains ambiguous. The CDR3 consists of 11 residues. Germline V gives CDR1 GTSNPN, CDR2 SVGIG (reference sequence). The V gene lost 0 bases and the J gene lost 5 bases, with 5 bases spanning the gap.

Ten or more counts support this clonotype. The chain has TRBV5-1 and TRBJ2-2, with 9 bases identical to TRBD1. The germline gives CDR1 SGHRS, CDR2 YFSETQ. This CDR3 spans 15 amino acids. Losses at the gene ends were 5 bases for V and 4 bases for J; bases not matched to a gene: 6. The CDR3 DNA is TGCGCCAGCAGTTCCGGGACAGGGAGCACCGGGGAGCTGTTTTTT. As protein: CASSSGTGSTGELFF.

This clonotype has a count of ten or more. The chain employs TRBV29-1 and TRBJ2-1; possible D gene TRBD1, 5 bases. In germline, CDR1 is SQVTM, CDR2 ANQGSEA. The CDR3 consists of 14 residues. V lost 3 bases and J 2 bases, leaving 11 bases between the germline ends. CDR3 sequence (DNA): TGCAGCGTTGACAGGGTAGACACCTACAATGAGCAGTTCTTC. It translates to CSVDRVDTYNEQFF.

Many counts were recorded for this clonotype. The chain uses TRBV7-2 and TRBJ2-1; 7 nucleotides align to TRBD1. CDR1 is SGHTA, CDR2 FQGNSA, per germline. The CDR3 length is 15 residues. V lost 5 bases, J lost 0 bases, and 4 bases stayed unmatched. The CDR3 sequence: CASSRRQGSYNEQFF. Here the CDR3 DNA reads TGTGCCAGCAGCCGTAGACAGGGCTCCTACAATGAGCAGTTCTTC.

This clonotype has only a few counts. The J gene is TRBJ2-2, the V gene TRBV11-3; D ambiguous. This CDR3 contains 15 residues. Between the trimmed V and J ends, which lost 5 bases and 1 base, there was a span of 11 bases. CDR1 is SGHNT and CDR2 is YENEEA in the germline V gene. For the CDR3, the DNA is TGTGCCAGCAGCCCTGGGGTGGGGAACACCGGGGAGCTGTTTTTT. Encoded protein: CASSPGVGNTGELFF.

Many counts were recorded for this clonotype. The genes are TRBV10-3 and TRBJ2-5; 10 bases align to TRBD1. V was clipped by 0 bases and J by 9 bases; unmatched bases: 10. In germline, CDR1 is ENHRY, CDR2 SYGVKD. The CDR3 spans 16 residues. Here the CDR3 reads CAISESTGGERSAQYF. In nucleotides, the CDR3 is TGTGCCATCAGTGAGTCGACAGGGGGCGAGCGGTCGGCCCAGTACTTC.

This clonotype is medium-sized (0.01 to 0.1%) within its sample. The chain links TRBV4-2 to TRBJ2-1; 9 bases fit TRBD1. Germline V gene data show CDR1 as LGHNA and CDR2 as YNFKEQ. CDR3 size: 17 residues. Trimming took 3 bases from V and 2 from J; bases not matched to a gene: 8. CDR3 in DNA: TGTGCCAGCAGCCATCGCGGACAGGGGATGACCTACAATGAGCAGTTCTTC. The encoded protein is CASSHRGQGMTYNEQFF.

This clonotype was seen at least ten times. V usage is TRBV5-5 and J usage is TRBJ1-1, with TRBD1 identical over 7 bases. The CDR3 has 13 residues. Germline V gives CDR1 SGHKS, CDR2 YYEKEE (reference sequence). J lost 4 bases, V lost 4 bases, and 4 bases had no gene match. The CDR3 is CASSRQGSTEAFF. In DNA form, the CDR3 reads TGTGCCAGCAGCCGACAGGGAAGCACTGAAGCTTTCTTT.

This clonotype was seen many times. Mismatch with germline at one junction end may stem from a read error. This chain connects TRBV20-1 to TRBJ2-5; weak D call: TRBD2 (5 bases). Germline V gene data show CDR1 as DFQATT and CDR2 as SNEGSKA (reference sequence). This CDR3 region has 14 residues. The CDR3 reads CSARVEGGQVTQYF. CDR3 nucleotides: TGCAGTGCTAGAGTTGAGGGCGGCCAAGTGACCCAGTACTTC.

This clonotype appeared many times. The V gene is TRBV20-1, the J gene TRBJ1-6; 9 positions match TRBD1. Germline CDR1 and CDR2: DFQATT and SNEGSKA (reference sequence). The V gene end was trimmed by 0 bases and the J gene end by 9 bases; junction bases not matched to a gene: 3. The CDR3 is 14 amino acids. CDR3 sequence: CSARDGTGFSPLHF. CDR3 sequence (DNA): TGCAGTGCTAGAGACGGGACAGGGTTTTCACCCCTCCACTTT.

At least ten counts were recorded for this clonotype. The chain employs TRBV4-3 and TRBJ2-1, with 8 bases matching TRBD2. V was clipped by 1 base and J by 2 bases; unmatched bases: 4. Germline CDR1 LGHNA, CDR2 YSLEER. This CDR3 is built from 16 residues. As DNA, the CDR3 is TGCGCCAGCAGCCAAGCTCGGGGGGGGCCCTACAATGAGCAGTTCTTC. It specifies CASSQARGGPYNEQFF.

This clonotype was seen repeatedly, ten times or more. J is TRBJ1-1 and V is TRBV12-3 or TRBV12-4; D remains unclear. V gave up 2 bases and J gave up 1 base, with 8 bases separating them. The CDR3 is made up of 14 amino acids. CDR3 DNA sequence: TGTGCCAGCAGTTTATTCGGCAGGAACACTGAAGCTTTCTTT. Its translation: CASSLFGRNTEAFF.

This clonotype was counted at least ten times. V is TRBV9 and J is TRBJ1-2; D is unresolved. The CDR3 has 15 amino acids. V lost 3 bases to trimming and J lost 3 bases, with 15 bases between them. Germline-derived CDR1 and CDR2 are SGDLS and YYNGEE. The CDR3 DNA reads as TGTGCCAGCAGCGCGGGGTTGGTGGGCGACTATGGCTACACCTTC. Its protein product is CASSAGLVGDYGYTF.

This chain links TRBV7-2 with TRBJ1-2; D is uncertain. CDR3 length: 12 amino acids. With 5 bases removed from V and 3 bases from J, the gap between germline ends came to 7 bases. Germline values: CDR1 SGHTA, CDR2 FQGNSA. CDR3 loop: CASSPRDYGYTF. The CDR3 DNA follows: TGTGCCAGCAGCCCTCGGGACTATGGCTACACCTTC.

This clonotype occurred many times. The J gene is TRBJ2-1, the V gene TRBV5-1, with TRBD1 matching over 7 bases. Germline V gives CDR1 SGHRS, CDR2 YFSETQ. With V trimmed by 4 bases and J by 4 bases, 8 bases remained unmatched. The CDR3 loop spans 15 amino acids. The CDR3 sequence is CASSVQGPEYNEQFF. DNA of the CDR3: TGCGCCAGCAGCGTACAGGGGCCGGAGTACAATGAGCAGTTCTTC.

The J gene is TRBJ2-2, the V gene TRBV2, with 10 bases that match TRBD2. The J segment lost 7 bases and the V segment lost 0 bases, leaving 2 bases of the junction unmatched. The CDR3 runs to 15 residues. Germline loops: CDR1 SNHLY, CDR2 FYNNEI. The CDR3 loop is CASSEAQREGGELFF. The CDR3 DNA reads as TGTGCCAGCAGTGAAGCGCAGCGGGAGGGCGGGGAGCTGTTTTTT.

This clonotype was seen many times. V gene TRBV11-2 combines with J gene TRBJ1-1; D is possibly TRBD1 (5 bases). Looked up from germline, CDR1 is SGHAT and CDR2 is FQNNGV. Trimming took 2 bases from V and 4 from J, leaving 17 bases between them. This CDR3 is built from 16 residues. CDR3: CASSLLGEGVGTEAFF. Written as DNA, the CDR3 is TGTGCCAGCAGCTTATTGGGTGAAGGGGTTGGCACTGAAGCTTTCTTT. Filled out from reference TRBV11-2 and TRBJ1-1, the complete variable domain reads EAGVAQSPRYKIIEKRQSVAFWCNPISGHATLYWYQQILGQGPKLLIQFQNNGVVDDSQLPKDRFSAERLKGVDSTLKIQPAKLEDSAVYLCASSLLGEGVGTEAFFGQGTRLTVV.